The TCR beta chain under discussion was sequenced for a study of beta chain features in type 1 diabetes. Findings of the study overall: Moderately but significantly shorter TCRB CDR3s were found in Type 1 diabetes patients in all four CD4+ subsets.

Staining for CD45RO/CCR7/CD25/CD127/CD95/CD27 allowed sorting of CD4+ naive, central memory, regulatory and stem cell-like memory cells. Germline values: CDR1 SGHTA, CDR2 FQGNSA. The CDR3 totals 14 residues. Of the isolated RNA, all was reverse transcribed, and so the sequenced material was expressed TCRB transcripts. Produced via immunoSEQ multiplex PCR; TCRdb's table is partial and in-frame only. The table shows 300,000 to 350,000 clones, with roughly 13% occurring only once. As concerns this clone: The target antigen is unknown. At one boundary the junction diverges from the germline segment, which might be a read error.

Sequencing was done on a sample of naive CD4+ T cells from blood. This chain links TRBV7-2 with TRBJ1-4; D gene uncertain. The TCR was taken from a young woman with type 1 diabetes. CDR3 region: CASSRPTTNEKLFF. Here the CDR3 DNA reads TGTGCCAGCAGCAGACCCACAACTAATGAAAAGCTGTTTTTT.